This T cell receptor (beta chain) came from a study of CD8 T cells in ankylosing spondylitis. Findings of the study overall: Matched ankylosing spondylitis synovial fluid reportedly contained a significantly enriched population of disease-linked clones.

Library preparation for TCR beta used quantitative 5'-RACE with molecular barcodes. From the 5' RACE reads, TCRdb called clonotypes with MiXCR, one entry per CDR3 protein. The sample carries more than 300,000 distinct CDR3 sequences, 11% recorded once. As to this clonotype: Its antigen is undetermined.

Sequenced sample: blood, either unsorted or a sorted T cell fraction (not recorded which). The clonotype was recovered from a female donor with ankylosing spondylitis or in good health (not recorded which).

CDR3 loop: CAITVTWEGTDTQYF. DNA of the CDR3: TGTGCCATCACCGTGACATGGGAGGGCACAGATACGCAGTATTTT. This chain links TRBV10-3 with TRBJ2-3, with D possibly TRBD2 on 6 matching bases. The germline V and J ends were trimmed by 7 bases and 1 base, with 15 bases remaining between them. The CDR3 spans 15 residues. CDR1 and CDR2 (germline): ENHRY, SYGVKD.